The 14 T cell receptor beta chains below come from one sample, sequenced in a study of T cells in Graves' hyperthyroidism and ophthalmopathy (dated 2019 in TCRdb). Preparation of the library involved multiplex PCR. The reads were generated on an Illumina HiSeq 2000. The TCR beta CDR3 regions were amplified from RNA transcripts. For the first round of RT-PCR on the TCR CDR3, the HTBI primer set was used together with the Qiagen OneStep RT-PCR kit. Using fastp at Q25 and MiXCR, TCRdb reprocessed the public reads and kept productive beta chains. Entries are consolidated by CDR3 protein sequence, retaining the most common genes and DNA. Here the sample has 250,000 to 300,000 distinct CDR3 sequences; roughly 15% occur a single time. The ten largest clones add up to about 14% of the sample. Sequencing used blood. Every receptor here comes from a woman aged 40 to 55 with Graves' hyperthyroidism that later progressed to Graves' ophthalmopathy.

This clonotype was recorded many times. V is TRBV28 and J is TRBJ1-5; a weak D match, TRBD1 (5 bases). CDR3 size: 16 residues. Germline lookup yields CDR1 MDHEN and CDR2 SYDVKM. V lost 1 base and J 1 base, leaving 11 bases between the germline ends. The CDR3 reads CASSLLGGGSNQPQHF. CDR3 in DNA: TGTGCCAGCAGTTTATTGGGGGGAGGGAGCAATCAGCCCCAGCATTTT.

This clonotype was seen a handful of times. The V and J genes are TRBV4-2 and TRBJ1-3; unclear D gene. Germline CDR1 and CDR2: LGHNA and YNFKEQ. The CDR3 is 14 amino acids. The germline V and J ends were trimmed by 8 bases and 4 bases, with 15 bases remaining between them. CDR3 region: CASCCKVPGNTIYF. In nucleotides, the CDR3 is TGTGCCAGCTGTTGTAAGGTTCCAGGAAACACCATATATTTT.

This chain links TRBV29-1 with TRBJ2-1; 10 positions match TRBD2. Germline V gene sequence: CDR1 SQVTM, CDR2 ANQGSEA. The CDR3 loop spans 14 amino acids. The CDR3 here is CPAESSGRPNEQFF. CDR3 in DNA: TGCCCCGCCGAGAGTAGCGGGAGGCCAAATGAGCAGTTCTTC.

The V gene is TRBV11-2, the J gene TRBJ2-5; 8 nucleotides line up with TRBD2. CDR1 is SGHAT, CDR2 FQNNGV, per germline. CDR3 length equals 15 residues. The V gene end was trimmed by 4 bases and the J gene end by 2 bases; junction bases not matched to a gene: 6. Here the CDR3 DNA reads TGTGCCAGCAGCTGCCTTAGCGGGATGCAAGAGACCCAGTACTTC. Encoded protein: CASSCLSGMQETQYF.

This clonotype was seen repeatedly, ten times or more. The genes are TRBV24-1 and TRBJ2-1, with D perhaps given as TRBD1 or TRBD2 (5 bases each). The V gene lost 6 bases and the J gene lost 5 bases, with 19 bases spanning the gap. The CDR3 loop spans 16 amino acids. CDR1 is KGHDR and CDR2 is SFDVKD in the germline V gene. Here the CDR3 reads CATSRGQVDSNNEQFF. CDR3 nucleotides: TGTGCCACCAGTCGGGGCCAAGTCGACTCTAACAATGAGCAGTTCTTC.

This clonotype occurred many times. This sequence joins TRBV28 and TRBJ2-5; perhaps TRBD2 as D (6 bases). V gave up 6 bases and J gave up 5 bases, with 16 bases separating them. The germline CDR1 and CDR2 sequences are MDHEN and SYDVKM. The CDR3 runs 14 residues. This CDR3 is CASSPAGGGETQYF. The CDR3 nucleotides read TGTGCCAGCAGCCCCGCGGGCGGAGGGGAGACCCAGTACTTC.

This clonotype was seen many times. The chain joins TRBV6-5 to TRBJ2-7; D gene uncertain. This CDR3 comprises 12 residues. With 0 bases removed from V and 6 bases from J, the gap between germline ends came to 6 bases. Per germline, CDR1 MNHEY and CDR2 SVGAGI. The CDR3 region has the DNA TGTGCCAGCAGTTACTCCCAGCGCGAGCAGTACTTC. Translation: CASSYSQREQYF.

This clonotype was found many times. The chain has TRBV2 and TRBJ2-3; the D is unclear. Germline CDR1 and CDR2: SNHLY and FYNNEI. The CDR3 is 15 amino acids. The V end was cut by 6 bases, the J end by 5 bases, with 18 bases between. The CDR3 nucleotides read TGTGCCAGCAGGCCGAGGTTCCGGGTCCGAGATACGCAGTATTTT. Protein: CASRPRFRVRDTQYF.

A note on this clonotype: A single base separates this from a much larger clone, so it may be a read error. J is TRBJ2-2 and V is TRBV2; D is perhaps TRBD2 (6 bases). This CDR3 has 15 residues. CDR1 and CDR2 from the germline V gene are SNHLY and FYNNEI. The CDR3 coding sequence is TGTGCCAGCAGCCGACTAGACCCGAACACCGGGGAGCCGTTTTTT. It translates to CASSRLDPNTGEPFF.

In its sample, this clonotype was seen many times. This chain links TRBV24-1 with TRBJ1-5; D is unresolved. Germline-derived CDR1 and CDR2 are KGHDR and SFDVKD. The CDR3 has 14 amino acids. V lost 3 bases and J 11 bases, leaving 16 bases between the germline ends. CDR3 sequence reads: CATSDPRVGQAQHF. Written as DNA, the CDR3 is TGTGCCACCAGTGATCCCCGGGTAGGGCAGGCCCAGCATTTT.

This clonotype was observed at least ten times. The chain combines TRBV11-2 with TRBJ2-1; TRBD1 matches at 9 bases. Trimming at V came to 2 bases and at J to 1 base, leaving 3 bases not matched to a gene. CDR1 and CDR2 from the germline V gene are SGHAT and FQNNGV. The CDR3 contains 16 residues. The CDR3 DNA follows: TGTGCCAGCAGCTTACTCGACAGGGGGTCCTACAATGAGCAGTTCTTC. As protein: CASSLLDRGSYNEQFF.

The chain carries TRBV19 and TRBJ2-7; a weak D match, TRBD2 (6 bases). There are 13 residues in the CDR3. V was trimmed by 3 bases and J by 5 bases, leaving 11 bases between them. The V gene's germline CDR1 is LNHDA and CDR2 SQIVND (reference sequence). The CDR3 region is CASSILSGDEQYF. Written as DNA, the CDR3 is TGTGCCAGTAGTATTCTCTCGGGGGACGAGCAGTACTTC.

This clonotype was seen a handful of times. The chain has TRBV10-1 and TRBJ2-7; 9 bases line up with TRBD1. J lost 5 bases, V lost 5 bases, and 4 bases had no gene match. This CDR3 comprises 13 residues. The germline V gene has CDR1 WNHNN and CDR2 SYGVQD (reference sequence). CDR3 region: CASSYGTGNEQYF. The CDR3 DNA reads TGCGCCAGCAGTTATGGGACAGGGAACGAGCAGTACTTC.

The rearrangement uses TRBV12-3 or TRBV12-4 and TRBJ2-7; 11 positions match TRBD1. This CDR3 region has 14 residues. The junction had 2 bases not matched to a gene; V was cut back by 6 bases and J by 1 base. As DNA, the CDR3 is TGTGCCAGCAGAGGGACAGGGGGTTCCTACGAGCAGTACTTC. Translation: CASRGTGGSYEQYF.